This paragraph covers one TCR beta chain sequence. The antigen is not known. Trimming cost V 4 bases and J 6 bases; bases outside gene matches: 1. CDR1 MNHEY and CDR2 SVGAGI come from the germline V gene. CDR3 length: 15 amino acids. The data derive from a study of cytomegalovirus exposure and HLA in healthy donors. Notes on the study in general: In vitro assays verified that a few CMV-associated chains recognized CMV antigens specifically.

Libraries were prepared by immunoSEQ multiplex PCR; TCRdb keeps only in-frame clonotypes and omits some of them. The repertoire consists of tens of thousands of clones, with more than 95% occurring once and the leading ten covering around 2.2%. Sequenced sample: PBMCs. The rearrangement uses TRBV6-5 and TRBJ2-1; 15 bases agree with TRBD2. This sequence originates from a man younger than 30 in good health and CMV-seronegative. Here the CDR3 reads CASSSGLAGGNEQFF. The CDR3 DNA follows: TGTGCCAGCAGTTCGGGACTAGCGGGGGGCAATGAGCAGTTCTTC.